These T cell receptor beta chains were read from a single sample in a study of OX40 agonist ivuxolimab in advanced cancers. The table came from immunoSEQ multiplex PCR; TCRdb's copy has only in-frame clones and leaves some out. The repertoire has around 90,000 clones, over 75% of them found once; the top ten carry roughly 4%. The sequences come from CD4+ or CD8+ T cells sorted from blood, collected in a trial of the OX40 agonist ivuxolimab. Receptor source: an adult with an advanced solid tumor such as melanoma, head and neck, liver or kidney cancer. Each CDR3 is given with its conserved first and last residue. The D gene is left open where the match is weak. Size is omitted from some rows. Given values are once, few, many or a class for expanded clones.

abundance | d_gene | j_gene | v_gene | CDR3aa | CDR3nt
- | TRBD2 | TRBJ2-1 | TRBV29-1 | CSVVGGRAAYNEQFF | TGCAGCGTTGTAGGCGGGAGGGCCGCATACAATGAGCAGTTCTTC
- | - | TRBJ1-2 | TRBV30 | CAWSRGGDGYTF | TGTGCCTGGAGCAGGGGAGGCGATGGCTACACCTTC
- | - | TRBJ2-2 | TRBV6-8 | CASSYSGRELFF | TGTGCCAGCAGTTACTCCGGGCGGGAGCTGTTTTTT
- | - | TRBJ1-2 | TRBV7-3 | CASSLGGNHGYTF | TGTGCCAGCAGCTTAGGAGGGAACCATGGCTACACCTTC
- | TRBD1 | TRBJ2-1 | TRBV19 | CASTTGTGNDEQFF | TGTGCCAGTACCACCGGGACAGGCAACGATGAGCAGTTCTTC
- | TRBD1 | TRBJ1-2 | TRBV28 | CASSLGTGEDGYTF | TGTGCCAGCAGTTTAGGGACAGGGGAGGATGGCTACACCTTC
- | TRBD1 | TRBJ1-1 | TRBV5-1 | CASSVGQANTEAFF | TGCGCCAGCAGCGTGGGACAGGCAAACACTGAAGCTTTCTTT
- | TRBD1 | TRBJ2-5 | TRBV10-3 | CATGKGTGQETQYF | TGTGCCACGGGAAAAGGGACAGGCCAAGAGACCCAGTACTTC
- | - | TRBJ2-1 | TRBV7-8 | CASSFRDLSYNEQFF | TGTGCCAGCAGCTTTCGGGACTTATCCTACAATGAGCAGTTCTTC
once | - | TRBJ1-1 | TRBV10-1 | CASSDSTAQAFF | TGCGCCAGCAGTGACTCGACAGCTCAAGCTTTCTTT
- | TRBD2 | TRBJ2-1 | TRBV19 | CASHDIGGSGRAGEQFF | TGTGCCAGCCATGACATTGGCGGTAGCGGGAGGGCAGGTGAGCAGTTCTTC
- | TRBD1 | TRBJ2-3 | TRBV11-2 | CASSLDVQGVGTDTQYF | TGTGCCAGCAGCTTAGATGTTCAGGGGGTAGGCACAGATACGCAGTATTTT
- | TRBD1 | TRBJ1-5 | TRBV30 | CAWSPEGGWGNQPQHF | TGTGCCTGGAGTCCTGAAGGGGGCTGGGGCAATCAGCCCCAGCATTTT
- | - | TRBJ2-3 | TRBV28 | CASSLLRDTQYF | TGTGCCAGCAGTTTATTGCGGGATACGCAGTATTTT
few | - | TRBJ1-1 | TRBV21-1 | CASTKRGSEAFF | TGTGCCAGCACCAAAAGAGGGAGTGAAGCTTTCTTT
- | - | TRBJ2-5 | TRBV20-1 | CSARERETQYF | TGCAGTGCTAGAGAGCGGGAGACCCAGTACTTC
few | TRBD1 | TRBJ1-2 | TRBV28 | CASSLGTGWSGYTF | TGTGCCAGCAGTTTAGGGACAGGGTGGAGTGGCTACACCTTC
once | TRBD2 | TRBJ2-2 | TRBV2 | CATAETSVVTGELFF | TGTGCCACAGCCGAAACTAGCGTCGTCACCGGGGAGCTGTTTTTT
- | - | TRBJ1-5 | TRBV1 | CTSSQIRAPNQPQHF | TGCACCAGCAGCCAAATCCGGGCCCCTAATCAGCCCCAGCATTTT
- | - | TRBJ2-1 | TRBV15 | CATSRGTEGNEQFF | TGTGCCACCAGCAGGGGGACGGAAGGGAATGAGCAGTTCTTC
- | TRBD1 | TRBJ2-7 | TRBV28 | CASSTTGTGGRYEQYF | TGTGCCAGCAGTACAACCGGGACAGGGGGCCGTTACGAGCAGTACTTC
- | TRBD2 | TRBJ2-2 | TRBV11-2 | CASSLVPGGTGELFF | TGTGCCAGCAGCTTAGTCCCGGGAGGCACCGGGGAGCTGTTTTTT
- | TRBD2 | TRBJ2-7 | TRBV4-2 | CASSQETQRDFSYEQYF | TGTGCCAGCAGCCAAGAGACCCAGCGGGACTTCTCCTACGAGCAGTACTTC
few | - | TRBJ1-1 | TRBV20-1 | CSAVLNTEAFF | TGCAGTGCTGTACTGAACACTGAAGCTTTCTTT
- | - | TRBJ1-1 | TRBV27 | CASSPPWGVTEAFF | TGTGCCAGCAGTCCGCCGTGGGGTGTCACTGAAGCTTTCTTT